Following are 32 T cell receptor beta chains from one sample sequenced in a study of cytomegalovirus exposure and HLA in healthy donors. Both 60 Vbeta primers and 13 Jbeta primers went into the PCR. Method: immunoSEQ multiplex PCR; TCRdb's copy keeps in-frame clones and lacks some. The sample carries roughly 70,000 clones, roughly nine tenths recorded once. Sequenced: PBMCs. The receptors were sampled from a woman under 40 in good health and CMV-seropositive.

J is TRBJ2-1 and V is TRBV28; 8 nucleotides agree with TRBD1. Germline values: CDR1 MDHEN, CDR2 SYDVKM. V was pared by 5 bases and J by 7 bases, with 4 bases of the junction left unmatched. The CDR3 spans 13 residues. CDR3 in amino acids: CASSPRQGNEQFF. As DNA, the CDR3 is TGTGCCAGCAGTCCTAGACAGGGGAATGAGCAGTTCTTC.

The CDR3 DNA sequence: TGCGCCAGCACCAGCGAGGCTTGGGTTAGAACAGATACGCAGTATTTT. Translating gives CASTSEAWVRTDTQYF. The J gene is TRBJ2-3, the V gene TRBV4-1, with D hard to call. CDR1 is MGHRA and CDR2 is YSYEKL in the germline V gene. The CDR3 covers 16 residues. Trimming took off 7 bases at V and 3 bases at J, with 20 bases between the two ends.

The gene calls are TRBV28 and TRBJ2-6; D not certain. V dropped 3 bases and J dropped 3 bases, with 12 bases sitting between them. CDR3 length: 16 residues. The germline V gene has CDR1 MDHEN and CDR2 SYDVKM. This chain's CDR3 is CASSFERIRGANVLTF. The CDR3 DNA reads TGTGCCAGCAGTTTCGAGCGAATTCGTGGGGCCAACGTCCTGACTTTC.

This clone was found once. V usage is TRBV11-3 and J usage is TRBJ2-3; 7 bases map to TRBD1. With V trimmed by 1 base and J by 0 bases, 4 bases remained unmatched. This CDR3 has 16 residues. Germline V gene sequence: CDR1 SGHNT, CDR2 YENEEA. CDR3 in DNA: TGTGCCAGCAGCTTAGGTACAGGGGTTAGCACAGATACGCAGTATTTT. Its translation: CASSLGTGVSTDTQYF.

This clone was counted a few times. This chain connects TRBV7-8 to TRBJ2-7, with 14 bases matching TRBD2. Germline values: CDR1 SGHVS, CDR2 FQNEAQ. The CDR3 is 16 residues long. Trimming at V came to 5 bases and at J to 6 bases, leaving 9 bases not matched to a gene. The CDR3 bases are TGTGCCAGCAGCCGGAGGGGACTAGCGGGAGATGGCGAGCAGTACTTC. This translates into CASSRRGLAGDGEQYF. Supplemented by reference TRBV7-8 and TRBJ2-7, the full variable domain reads GAGVSQSPRYKVAKRGQDVALRCDPISGHVSLFWYQQALGQGPEFLTYFQNEAQLDKSGLPSDRFFAERPEGSVSTLKIQRTQQEDSAVYLCASSRRGLAGDGEQYFGPGTRLTVT.

V and J are TRBV11-2 and TRBJ2-1, with TRBD2 matching over 12 bases. V was pared by 1 base and J by 10 bases, with 8 bases of the junction left unmatched. This CDR3 has 16 residues. The germline V gene encodes CDR1 SGHAT and CDR2 FQNNGV. The chain's CDR3 is CASSLGSSGRAEEQFF. The CDR3 DNA is TGTGCCAGCAGCTTAGGGTCTAGCGGGAGGGCCGAGGAGCAGTTCTTC.

This chain's CDR3 is CASSSRSSSTDTQYF. The CDR3 bases are TGTGCCAGCAGCTCTCGTAGTTCTAGCACAGATACGCAGTATTTT. The chain employs TRBV5-4 and TRBJ2-3; D gene uncertain. Between the trimmed V and J ends, which lost 3 bases and 0 bases, there was a span of 11 bases. This CDR3 region has 15 residues. Per germline, CDR1 SGHNT and CDR2 YYREEE (reference sequence).

This clone was detected only a few times. The chain recombines TRBV2 with TRBJ1-4; the match to TRBD1 covers 8 bases. The CDR3 totals 13 residues. The ends lost 8 bases at V and 8 bases at J; junction bases unmatched: 7. Germline lookup yields CDR1 SNHLY and CDR2 FYNNEI. This CDR3 is CASAAGGREKLFF. The CDR3 DNA sequence: TGTGCCAGCGCGGCAGGGGGCCGGGAAAAACTGTTTTTT.

The chain carries TRBV11-2 and TRBJ1-1; D not resolved. The V end was cut by 4 bases, the J end by 3 bases, with 15 bases between. The CDR3 totals 15 residues. Germline V gives CDR1 SGHAT, CDR2 FQNNGV. This CDR3 reads CASSYPRVRYTEAFF. CDR3 nucleotide sequence: TGTGCCAGCAGCTACCCCCGGGTGAGGTACACTGAAGCTTTCTTT.

The V call is TRBV5-1, the J call TRBJ2-7; 13 bases map to TRBD2. The CDR3 totals 15 residues. From germline, CDR1 is SGHRS and CDR2 YFSETQ. V gave up 5 bases and J gave up 6 bases; unmatched junction bases: 8. The CDR3, as DNA: TGCGCCAGCAGATCAACTAGCGGGAGGGCCCCCGAGCAGTACTTC. It translates to CASRSTSGRAPEQYF. Based on the CDR3 plus reference TRBV5-1 and TRBJ2-7, the full variable domain is KAGVTQTPRYLIKTRGQQVTLSCSPISGHRSVSWYQQTPGQGLQFLFEYFSETQRNKGNFPGRFSGRQFSNSRSEMNVSTLELGDSALYLCASRSTSGRAPEQYFGPGTRLTVT.

The genes are TRBV25-1 and TRBJ2-5; possibly TRBD2 for D (6 bases). Germline V gene data show CDR1 as MGHDK and CDR2 as SYGVNS. CDR3 length equals 14 residues. V was shortened by 7 bases and J by 6 bases, with 18 bases between the two germline ends. The CDR3 reads CASMGGDSGKTQYF. The CDR3 nucleotides are TGTGCCAGCATGGGGGGAGATAGCGGAAAGACCCAGTACTTC.

The rearrangement joins TRBV6-1 to TRBJ2-5, with no clear D. The V end was cut by 1 base, the J end by 4 bases, with 4 bases between. Per germline, CDR1 MNHNS and CDR2 SASEGT. The CDR3 length is 12 residues. This CDR3 reads CASSEDGETQYF. CDR3 coding DNA: TGTGCCAGCAGTGAAGACGGAGAGACCCAGTACTTC.

The rearrangement joins TRBV18 to TRBJ2-2, with a possible D match to TRBD2 (6 bases). V lost 4 bases and J lost 6, with 15 bases in between. Germline values: CDR1 KGHSH, CDR2 LQKENI. This CDR3 is built from 15 residues. For the CDR3, the DNA is TGTGCCAGCTCACACTTTTCTAGCGTTCCCGGGGAGCTGTTTTTT. It is translated as CASSHFSSVPGELFF.

The chain carries TRBV28 and TRBJ1-2; weak D call: TRBD1 (5 bases). The germline V gene encodes CDR1 MDHEN and CDR2 SYDVKM. V lost 9 bases to trimming and J lost 5 bases, with 13 bases between them. This CDR3 contains 12 residues. CDR3 nucleotide sequence: TGTGCCAGTGAACTCCAGGGATATGGCTACACCTTC. Protein product: CASELQGYGYTF.

This clone was seen only once. The rearrangement uses TRBV7-2 and TRBJ2-5, with D maybe TRBD1 (5 bases). V was clipped by 2 bases and J by 5 bases, with 12 bases between them. The length of the CDR3 is 14 residues. The germline gives CDR1 SGHTA, CDR2 FQGNSA. Here the CDR3 DNA reads TGTGCCAGCAGCTTAAGCAGGGCTGGGGAGACCCAGTACTTC. Its protein product is CASSLSRAGETQYF.

This chain connects TRBV5-1 to TRBJ1-4; D gene unclear. The CDR3 contains 14 residues. V gave up 2 bases and J gave up 8 bases, with 13 bases separating them. Germline V gene lookup returns CDR1 SGHRS and CDR2 YFSETQ. Here the CDR3 DNA reads TGCGCCAGCAGCTTTGGAGGGATAGGGGAAAAACTGTTTTTT. Translating gives CASSFGGIGEKLFF.

This clone was seen more than once but under ten times. This chain links TRBV29-1 with TRBJ2-3; D not resolved. The CDR3 extends over 12 amino acids. Deletions cut 6 bases from V and 7 bases from J, with 14 bases between. Germline CDR1 and CDR2: SQVTM and ANQGSEA. CDR3 DNA: TGCAGCGTCGGGTCGGATCGATATACGCAGTATTTT. It yields the protein CSVGSDRYTQYF.

The chain carries TRBV7-6 and TRBJ2-1; 11 nucleotides match TRBD2. CDR1 and CDR2 (germline): SGHVS, FNYEAQ. Germline trimming cut 5 bases from V and 5 bases from J; bases unmatched to any gene: 11. The CDR3 length is 17 residues. The CDR3 region is CASSPLIAGGPHNEQFF. The CDR3, as DNA: TGTGCCAGCAGCCCACTCATAGCGGGAGGGCCGCACAATGAGCAGTTCTTC.

The chain is built from TRBV18 and TRBJ1-2; no firm D call. The CDR3 is 16 amino acids. Trimming removed 2 bases at V and 4 bases at J, with 17 bases between. The germline gives CDR1 KGHSH, CDR2 LQKENI. CDR3 loop: CASSPTAAELGYGYTF. DNA of the CDR3: TGTGCCAGCTCACCAACTGCCGCGGAACTTGGCTATGGCTACACCTTC.

The rearrangement joins TRBV6-1 to TRBJ2-1, with TRBD2 matching over 8 bases. Germline V lookup: CDR1 MNHNS, CDR2 SASEGT. This CDR3 has 15 residues. Trimming cost V 7 bases and J 4 bases; bases outside gene matches: 9. The CDR3 coding sequence is TGTGCCAGCACCCAAAGCGGGAGAACATACAATGAGCAGTTCTTC. This gives the protein CASTQSGRTYNEQFF.

The chain carries TRBV27 and TRBJ2-3; no reliable D call. V lost 6 bases and J 5 bases, leaving 15 bases between the germline ends. The CDR3 covers 14 residues. Germline CDR1 and CDR2: MNHEY and SMNVEV (reference sequence). Here the CDR3 reads CASRGRLAQDTQYF. DNA for the CDR3: TGTGCCAGCAGGGGTCGACTTGCTCAAGATACGCAGTATTTT.

The chain employs TRBV4-2 and TRBJ1-4; TRBD1 matches at 12 bases. Looked up from germline, CDR1 is LGHNA and CDR2 is YNFKEQ. V shed 3 bases and J 8 bases; nucleotides not matched to a gene: 7. The CDR3 consists of 16 residues. The CDR3 sequence is CASSQSIGTGGEKLFF. DNA for the CDR3: TGTGCCAGCAGCCAGTCCATCGGGACAGGGGGCGAAAAACTGTTTTTT.

The gene calls are TRBV11-3 and TRBJ1-1; no definite D call. The germline gives CDR1 SGHNT, CDR2 YENEEA. Trimming pared 3 bases from V and 1 base from J, leaving 3 bases between. This CDR3 has 12 amino acids. CDR3 region: CASSLRNTEAFF. The CDR3 bases are TGTGCCAGCAGCTTGAGGAACACTGAAGCTTTCTTT.

The chain employs TRBV2 and TRBJ1-4; the D is unclear. The CDR3 contains 12 residues. V gave up 8 bases and J gave up 5 bases, with 9 bases separating them. CDR1 SNHLY and CDR2 FYNNEI come from the germline V gene. The CDR3 DNA reads as TGTGCCAGCGAACAGCAAAATGAAAAACTGTTTTTT. Its protein is CASEQQNEKLFF.

V gene TRBV27 combines with J gene TRBJ1-4, with D unresolved. Trimming left V 6 bases short and J 4 bases short, with 15 bases between. This CDR3 has 15 residues. From germline, CDR1 is MNHEY and CDR2 SMNVEV (reference sequence). CDR3 coding DNA: TGTGCCAGCAGCTCCCTAGGCGCCGGTAATGAAAAACTGTTTTTT. Translated, it gives CASSSLGAGNEKLFF.

The chain links TRBV5-1 to TRBJ2-1; 12 bases are shared with TRBD2. The CDR3 spans 15 residues. Trimming at V came to 6 bases and at J to 6 bases, leaving 7 bases not matched to a gene. The germline V gene has CDR1 SGHRS and CDR2 YFSETQ. CDR3 coding DNA: TGCGCCAGCACCTGGGGACTAGCGGGCCTCAATGAGCAGTTCTTC. Its translation is CASTWGLAGLNEQFF.

The CDR3 nucleotides read TGTGCCAGCAGCGGCCGACAGAGCTCCTACGAGCAGTACTTC. Its translation is CASSGRQSSYEQYF. The genes are TRBV11-3 and TRBJ2-7, with D maybe TRBD1 (5 bases). Germline V gene lookup returns CDR1 SGHNT and CDR2 YENEEA. V was cut by 5 bases and J by 0 bases, with 11 bases left in between. CDR3 size: 14 residues.

The CDR3, as DNA: TGCGCCAGCAGCCAAAGCGGGAGGGCCCACAATGAGCAGTTCTTC. Its protein is CASSQSGRAHNEQFF. The rearrangement joins TRBV10-1 to TRBJ2-1; TRBD2 matches at 10 bases. CDR3 size: 15 residues. With 6 bases clipped from V and 5 bases from J, the junction kept 7 bases outside the gene matches. Germline-derived CDR1 and CDR2 are WNHNN and SYGVQD (reference sequence).

This chain links TRBV7-2 with TRBJ2-7; tentatively, D is TRBD1 (5 bases). The CDR3 length is 16 residues. CDR1 is SGHTA, CDR2 FQGNSA, per germline. The V and J ends lost 3 bases and 2 bases respectively, with 17 bases between them. The CDR3 DNA follows: TGTGCCAGCAGCTTTATGACCGCTGGGGCGCCCTACGAGCAGTACTTC. Its protein is CASSFMTAGAPYEQYF.

The chain employs TRBV18 and TRBJ2-5; TRBD2 is a possible D gene (5 bases). The closer fit of TRBJ2-7 to the DNA end suggests the J call may be wrong. The CDR3 spans 14 residues. CDR1 and CDR2 from the germline V gene are KGHSH and LQKENI. The CDR3: CASSPLRDSYEQYF. CDR3 coding DNA: TGTGCCAGCTCACCATTACGGGACTCCTACGAGCAGTACTTC.

This clone was recorded a few times. V is TRBV6-6 and J is TRBJ2-5, with D tentatively TRBD2 (5 bases). Germline V CDR1 and CDR2: MNHNY, SVGAGI (reference sequence). Trimming left V 5 bases short and J 2 bases short, with 12 bases between. There are 14 residues in the CDR3. CDR3 loop: CASSGRQRQETQYF. CDR3 DNA: TGTGCCAGCAGTGGTCGCCAGCGGCAAGAGACCCAGTACTTC.

CDR3 nucleotides: TGTGCCAGCTCGAACAGGGCGGCAGAGACCCAGTACTTC. Protein sequence: CASSNRAAETQYF. The V call is TRBV18, the J call TRBJ2-5; perhaps TRBD1 as D (6 bases). This CDR3 contains 13 residues. Germline CDR1 is KGHSH and CDR2 is LQKENI. The V gene lost 6 bases and the J gene lost 4 bases, with 12 bases spanning the gap.